These 20 T cell receptor beta chains originate from one sample sequenced in a study of post-analysis software for immune sequencing data. Unique molecular identifiers were built into the TCR beta cDNA libraries. TCRdb passed the PCR reads through MiXCR, listing each CDR3 protein once. Of hundreds of thousands of distinct CDR3 sequences listed, approximately 59% are singletons. No antigens are known for them. Study observations and caveats: Roughly 5 TRBV segments were significantly more frequent in patients than in controls. TRBV5-6, TRBV5-1 and TRBV20-1 were among these segments.

The material sequenced was blood. The receptors stem from a girl aged 2-10 years with multiple sclerosis.

The chain combines TRBV18 with TRBJ1-2, with TRBD1 matching over 7 bases. The germline V gene has CDR1 KGHSH and CDR2 LQKENI. The J segment lost 7 bases and the V segment lost 5 bases, leaving 10 bases of the junction unmatched. This CDR3 region has 14 residues. Here the CDR3 DNA reads TGTGCCAGCTCAACGCGGACAGGAGCCGGTGGCTACACCTTC. This encodes CASSTRTGAGGYTF.

The chain employs TRBV7-6 and TRBJ2-6; TRBD1 matches 9 bases. This CDR3 spans 18 amino acids. Germline loops: CDR1 SGHVS, CDR2 FNYEAQ. With 5 bases clipped from V and 0 bases from J, the junction kept 8 bases outside the gene matches. The CDR3 sequence: CASSLGVTGGSGANVLTF. The CDR3 DNA follows: TGTGCCAGCAGCCTCGGGGTGACAGGGGGCTCTGGGGCCAACGTCCTGACTTTC.

The chain recombines TRBV20-1 with TRBJ1-5; 8 bases are shared with TRBD1. The J segment lost 5 bases and the V segment lost 7 bases, leaving 10 bases of the junction unmatched. Germline loops: CDR1 DFQATT, CDR2 SNEGSKA (reference sequence). The CDR3 is 14 residues long. The CDR3 DNA sequence: TGCAGTGTAACCGGACAGGGACCTGATCAGCCCCAGCATTTT. Translated, it gives CSVTGQGPDQPQHF.

This sequence joins TRBV6-5 and TRBJ2-7, with 7 nucleotides matching TRBD1. The ends lost 6 bases at V and 3 bases at J; junction bases unmatched: 11. The V gene's germline CDR1 is MNHEY and CDR2 SVGAGI. This CDR3 spans 15 amino acids. The CDR3 DNA is TGTGCCAGCAGACCCCTCCGGGACAGCTACTACGAGCAGTACTTC. Amino acid sequence: CASRPLRDSYYEQYF.

Concerning this clonotype: A junction boundary mismatches the germline segment, possibly from a read error. The chain recombines TRBV5-1 with TRBJ2-3; 9 bases match TRBD1. Germline V gene lookup returns CDR1 SGHRS and CDR2 YFSETQ. The CDR3 loop spans 14 amino acids. The CDR3, as DNA: TGCGCCAGCAGCCCGGGACAGGGCACAGCTACGCAGTATTTT. This translates into CASSPGQGTATQYF.

The J gene is TRBJ1-1, the V gene TRBV6-6; 9 bases map to TRBD1. The V segment lost 6 bases and the J segment 0 bases; nucleotides outside the gene matches: 8. CDR1 MNHNY and CDR2 SVGAGI come from the germline V gene (reference sequence). This CDR3 is built from 16 residues. The CDR3 reads CASRQGAVSVNTEAFF. The CDR3 DNA is TGTGCCAGCAGACAGGGGGCGGTTTCCGTGAACACTGAAGCTTTCTTT.

This clonotype appeared a few times. The chain links TRBV27 to TRBJ1-6, with D possibly being TRBD1 (6 bases). The CDR3 is 16 residues long. Trimming took off 6 bases at V and 7 bases at J, with 19 bases between the two ends. Germline V gene sequence: CDR1 MNHEY, CDR2 SMNVEV (reference sequence). The chain's CDR3 is CASSVLQGWRNSPLHF. The CDR3 nucleotides read TGTGCCAGCAGCGTCCTACAGGGTTGGAGGAATTCACCCCTCCACTTT.

J is TRBJ1-1 and V is TRBV12-3 or TRBV12-4; possibly TRBD1 for D (5 bases). V lost 0 bases and J 7 bases, leaving 18 bases between the germline ends. The CDR3 has 16 amino acids. The CDR3 nucleotides read TGTGCCAGCAGTTTAGCGCCTGGTGGGGGAAGGGGTGAAGCTTTCTTT. The encoded protein is CASSLAPGGGRGEAFF.

The V and J genes are TRBV12-3 or TRBV12-4 and TRBJ2-3; possibly TRBD2 for D (5 bases). Trimming left V 5 bases short and J 5 bases short, with 23 bases between. The CDR3 runs to 17 residues. The CDR3 spells CASSPPSWVPREDTQYF. CDR3 in DNA: TGTGCCAGCAGTCCCCCCTCTTGGGTGCCGAGGGAAGATACGCAGTATTTT.

This chain joins TRBV12-3 or TRBV12-4 and TRBJ2-7, with 9 bases matching TRBD1. With V trimmed by 5 bases and J by 7 bases, 9 bases remained unmatched. The CDR3 is 14 amino acids. The CDR3 sequence: CASSPGTGSKEQYF. As DNA, the CDR3 is TGTGCCAGCAGTCCCGGGACAGGGTCAAAAGAGCAGTACTTC.

The rearrangement links TRBV20-1 to TRBJ2-1, with TRBD2 identical over 8 bases. CDR3 length: 16 amino acids. V lost 7 bases to trimming and J lost 5 bases; unmatched junction nucleotides: 16. CDR1 is DFQATT, CDR2 SNEGSKA, per germline (reference sequence). CDR3: CSVFPIRAGGNNEQFF. In nucleotides, the CDR3 is TGCAGTGTTTTCCCCATACGGGCGGGGGGTAACAATGAGCAGTTCTTC.

This clonotype was recorded once. The rearrangement uses TRBV12-3 or TRBV12-4 and TRBJ2-5; possible D gene TRBD2, 6 bases. The better agreement between TRBJ2-7 and the DNA end casts doubt on the J call. The CDR3 runs to 14 residues. The CDR3 DNA reads TGTGCCAGCAGTCCAATGACTAGTAGGGACGAGCAGTACTTC. It translates to CASSPMTSRDEQYF.

The V and J genes are TRBV20-1 and TRBJ2-3; 7 bases agree with TRBD2. Germline CDR1 is DFQATT and CDR2 is SNEGSKA (reference sequence). The ends lost 3 bases at V and 6 bases at J; junction bases unmatched: 15. The CDR3 extends over 16 amino acids. The CDR3, as DNA: TGCAGTGCTAGTCATCGGGCTCACTTAGCGGGCGATACGCAGTATTTT. Translating it yields CSASHRAHLAGDTQYF.

The chain joins TRBV2 to TRBJ2-3; no clear D. The CDR3 runs to 16 residues. Germline loops: CDR1 SNHLY, CDR2 FYNNEI. The V gene lost 4 bases and the J gene lost 0 bases, with 14 bases spanning the gap. In nucleotides, the CDR3 is TGTGCCAGCAGTGGGCCCCGTGAAGATAGCACAGATACGCAGTATTTT. It specifies CASSGPREDSTDTQYF.

The J gene is TRBJ2-3, the V gene TRBV19; the D is unclear. V shed 9 bases and J shed 8 bases, with 15 bases lying between them. CDR1 and CDR2 (germline): LNHDA, SQIVND (reference sequence). This CDR3 has 12 residues. DNA of the CDR3: TGTGCCAGCTGCCCTTCTTTAGGTACGCAGTATTTT. Translated, it gives CASCPSLGTQYF.

This chain connects TRBV4-1 to TRBJ2-5; the D gene is possibly TRBD1 (5 bases). CDR3 length: 14 residues. V gave up 3 bases and J gave up 11 bases, with 19 bases separating them. CDR1 and CDR2 from the germline V gene are MGHRA and YSYEKL. CDR3 sequence: CASSHEGEETEQYF. The CDR3 coding sequence is TGCGCCAGCAGCCATGAAGGGGAAGAGACGGAGCAGTACTTC.

This clonotype was seen a handful of times. The CDR3, as DNA: TGTGCCAGCAGTGATCAGGGCGGGGAGCTGTTTTTT. Protein sequence: CASSDQGGELFF. The chain links TRBV2 to TRBJ2-2; a weak D match, TRBD1 (5 bases). The germline V gene encodes CDR1 SNHLY and CDR2 FYNNEI. The CDR3 consists of 12 residues. Trimming shortened V by 3 bases and J by 7 bases, and 6 bases separated the two germline ends.

This clonotype was counted a single time. V gene TRBV11-2 combines with J gene TRBJ1-1; D ambiguous. V lost 4 bases, J lost 1 base, and 4 bases lay in between. Germline lookup yields CDR1 SGHAT and CDR2 FQNNGV. This CDR3 is built from 12 residues. The CDR3 DNA follows: TGTGCCAGCAGCTGGGCGAACACTGAAGCTTTCTTT. Protein: CASSWANTEAFF.

The genes are TRBV20-1 and TRBJ2-5, with D tentatively TRBD1 (5 bases). Germline-derived CDR1 and CDR2 are DFQATT and SNEGSKA (reference sequence). This CDR3 contains 15 residues. Trimming shortened V by 1 base and J by 3 bases, and 15 bases separated the two germline ends. This CDR3 is CSARGGRALEETQYF. The CDR3 bases are TGCAGTGCTAGAGGAGGCAGGGCCCTAGAAGAGACCCAGTACTTC.

The rearrangement joins TRBV29-1 to TRBJ1-1; D call uncertain. Trimming took 8 bases from V and 1 from J, leaving 11 bases between them. The CDR3 length is 12 residues. In germline, CDR1 is SQVTM, CDR2 ANQGSEA. CDR3 DNA: TGCAGCACCCAACGGGAGAACACTGAAGCTTTCTTT. Translation: CSTQRENTEAFF.